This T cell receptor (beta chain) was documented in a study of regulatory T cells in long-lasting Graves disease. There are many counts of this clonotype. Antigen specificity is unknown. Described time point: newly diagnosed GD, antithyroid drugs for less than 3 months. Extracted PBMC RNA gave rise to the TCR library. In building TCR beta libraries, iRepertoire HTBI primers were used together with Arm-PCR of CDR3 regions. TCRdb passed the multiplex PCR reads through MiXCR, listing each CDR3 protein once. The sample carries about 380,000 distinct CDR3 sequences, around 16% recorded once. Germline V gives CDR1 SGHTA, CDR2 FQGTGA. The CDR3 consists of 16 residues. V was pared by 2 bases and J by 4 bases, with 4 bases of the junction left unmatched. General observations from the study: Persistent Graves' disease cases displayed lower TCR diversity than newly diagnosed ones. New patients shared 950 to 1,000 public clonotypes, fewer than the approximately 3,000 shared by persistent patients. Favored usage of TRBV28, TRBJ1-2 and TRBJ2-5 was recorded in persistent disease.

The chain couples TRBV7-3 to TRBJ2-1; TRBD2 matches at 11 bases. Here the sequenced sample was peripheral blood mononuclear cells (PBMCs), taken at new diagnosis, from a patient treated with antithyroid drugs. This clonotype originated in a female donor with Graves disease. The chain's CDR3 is CASSLSRLAGYNEQFF. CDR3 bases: TGTGCCAGCAGCTTATCCAGACTAGCGGGGTACAATGAGCAGTTCTTC.